Listed below are T cell receptor beta chains from one sample, sequenced in a study of T cell repertoires in cytomegalovirus infection. TCRdb ran MiXCR on the reads and lists one entry per CDR3 protein. Among around 320,000 distinct CDR3 sequences listed, over 7.5% were seen once. The source material was PBMCs. The receptors come from a human donor in good health (CMV status not recorded). Some clones in this sample may be carry-over from other donors' samples. Each CDR3 is given with its conserved first and last residue. A D gene is named only where the DNA matches it firmly. Size values are once, few and many counts, or a class for expanded clones, and some rows have none.

CDR3	D	size	V	J
CASSLRLKADTDTQYF	NA	many	TRBV7-2	TRBJ2-3
CATRGVVWGKSGSYNEQFF	NA	NA	TRBV19	TRBJ2-1
CATAGTGVLSNQPQHF	TRBD1	few	TRBV19	TRBJ1-5
CASSEQRTYNEQFF	NA	few	TRBV2	TRBJ2-1
CASSPERHGQPQHF	NA	few	TRBV18	TRBJ1-5
CASRPHPPLIRDSPLHF	NA	many	TRBV28	TRBJ1-6
CASSSRTGGSNQPQHF	TRBD1	many	TRBV7-2	TRBJ1-5
CASRSRHISNQPQHF	NA	few	TRBV12-3/TRBV12-4	TRBJ1-5
CASQDGSSYNEQFF	NA	NA	TRBV7-8	TRBJ2-1
CASTRGRGGLDTQYF	TRBD2	NA	TRBV6-5	TRBJ2-3
CASSLSPLLTGKNTEAFF	TRBD1	many	TRBV28	TRBJ1-1